A single sample is the source of the 13 T cell receptor beta chains below, sequenced in a study of Ad26.COV2.S vaccination and SARS-CoV-2 variants. TCRdb's table, derived via immunoSEQ multiplex PCR, lists solely in-frame clones and lacks some. This table holds about 680,000 clones, 70% to 90% found once. This sample's treatment: 15 to 20 received Ad26.COV2.S at low or high dose, single or two shots; 5 received placebo; per-sample allocation not given. Samples analyzed were those drawn on day 63 after the first vaccine or placebo injection. The sample consisted of peripheral blood, taken in a trial of Ad26.COV2.S vaccine versus placebo. The receptor set was obtained from a person aged 18 to 59 who received the Ad26.COV2.S COVID-19 vaccine or a placebo.

This chain links TRBV6-5 with TRBJ2-7; no clear D. With 6 bases removed from V and 9 bases from J, the gap between germline ends came to 12 bases. This CDR3 region has 11 residues. Germline CDR1 and CDR2: MNHEY and SVGAGI. CDR3 in DNA: TGTGCCAGCAGGGATGACCTGGTGCAGTACTTC. Residues: CASRDDLVQYF.

The chain uses TRBV27 and TRBJ1-5, with 7 positions matching TRBD1. CDR1 MNHEY and CDR2 SMNVEV come from the germline V gene (reference sequence). This CDR3 spans 16 amino acids. V trimming: 0 bases; J trimming: 7 bases; junction bases outside the gene matches: 9. The CDR3 region has the DNA TGTGCCAGCAGTTTATCGCCGGACAGGTCTAGGCAGCCCCAGCATTTT. Encoded protein: CASSLSPDRSRQPQHF.

The gene calls are TRBV9 and TRBJ2-7; 10 bases map to TRBD2. The J segment lost 1 base and the V segment lost 0 bases, leaving 4 bases of the junction unmatched. The CDR3 runs 16 residues. Germline lookup yields CDR1 SGDLS and CDR2 YYNGEE. This CDR3 reads CASSVGGLAESYEQYF. The CDR3 DNA sequence: TGTGCCAGCAGCGTAGGTGGACTAGCGGAATCCTACGAGCAGTACTTC.

This chain links TRBV5-4 with TRBJ2-3; D is undetermined. V was cut by 1 base and J by 6 bases, with 9 bases left in between. From germline, CDR1 is SGHNT and CDR2 YYREEE (reference sequence). The CDR3 spans 13 residues. CDR3 loop: CASSLTSSDTQYF. CDR3 nucleotide sequence: TGTGCCAGCAGCTTGACCTCGTCGGATACGCAGTATTTT.

Remarks on this clone: Other DNA sequences in the same sample also yield this CDR3. The chain employs TRBV20-1 and TRBJ2-3; TRBD1 or TRBD2 may be the D gene (5 bases each). V gave up 6 bases and J gave up 5 bases, with 9 bases separating them. CDR3 length equals 11 residues. CDR1 DFQATT and CDR2 SNEGSKA come from the germline V gene (reference sequence). This CDR3 reads CSALRGDTQYF. In DNA, the CDR3 is TGCAGTGCGCTGAGGGGAGATACGCAGTATTTT.

The rearrangement joins TRBV28 to TRBJ2-7, with a weak D call TRBD2 (6 bases). There are 13 residues in the CDR3. The germline V gene has CDR1 MDHEN and CDR2 SYDVKM. The ends were cut back, 8 bases at V and 7 bases at J, with 18 bases in the middle. DNA of the CDR3: TGTGCCAGCGTACCCCGGAGGGTGGGGGAGCAGTACTTC. It encodes CASVPRRVGEQYF.

This chain uses TRBV2 with TRBJ2-1; unclear D gene. V was shortened by 2 bases and J by 4 bases, with 12 bases between the two germline ends. CDR3 length equals 15 residues. Germline CDR1 and CDR2: SNHLY and FYNNEI. The CDR3 DNA sequence: TGTGCCAGCAGTGAAATACGGCCTTATTACAATGAGCAGTTCTTC. Translation gives CASSEIRPYYNEQFF.

The chain joins TRBV4-2 to TRBJ2-2; 9 nucleotides line up with TRBD1. Trimming cost V 4 bases and J 5 bases; bases outside gene matches: 5. CDR1 is LGHNA, CDR2 YNFKEQ, per germline. This CDR3 spans 15 amino acids. CDR3 loop: CASSRRDRETGELFF. The CDR3 coding sequence is TGTGCCAGCAGCCGCCGGGACAGGGAAACCGGGGAGCTGTTTTTT.

The V gene is TRBV29-1, the J gene TRBJ1-1; unclear D gene. This CDR3 has 13 amino acids. The germline V gene has CDR1 SQVTM and CDR2 ANQGSEA. The V end lost 3 bases, the J end lost 2 bases, and 10 bases lay between the germline ends. For the CDR3, the DNA is TGCAGCGTTGAGGAAGGAATCAACACTGAAGCTTTCTTT. Translating it yields CSVEEGINTEAFF. Based on the CDR3 plus reference TRBV29-1 and TRBJ1-1, the full variable domain is SAVISQKPSRDICQRGTSLTIQCQVDSQVTMMFWYRQQPGQSLTLIATANQGSEATYESGFVIDKFPISRPNLTFSTLTVSNMSPEDSSIYLCSVEEGINTEAFFGQGTRLTVV.

V and J are TRBV5-1 and TRBJ2-3; no firm D call. Germline-derived CDR1 and CDR2 are SGHRS and YFSETQ. V was clipped by 3 bases and J by 1 base, with 18 bases between them. This CDR3 is built from 17 residues. CDR3 loop: CASSSRGRAQGTDTQYF. The CDR3 DNA sequence: TGCGCCAGCAGCTCCCGAGGCCGGGCCCAGGGCACAGATACGCAGTATTTT.

This clone was detected many times. The V and J genes are TRBV5-4 and TRBJ1-1; 9 bases map to TRBD1. Germline CDR1 is SGHNT and CDR2 is YYREEE (reference sequence). The CDR3 sequence is 15 residues long. V shed 0 bases and J 1 base; nucleotides not matched to a gene: 1. CDR3 amino acids: CASSLGTGENTEAFF. CDR3 nucleotides: TGTGCCAGCAGCTTGGGGACAGGGGAGAACACTGAAGCTTTCTTT.

V is TRBV30 and J is TRBJ1-4; 11 bases fit TRBD1. The CDR3 is made up of 16 amino acids. Per the germline V gene, CDR1 is GTSNPN and CDR2 is SVGIG (reference sequence). V was clipped by 3 bases and J by 7 bases; unmatched bases: 10. The CDR3: CAWRDRGRGSSEKLFF. CDR3 coding DNA: TGTGCCTGGAGGGACAGGGGGCGGGGGTCAAGTGAAAAACTGTTTTTT.

J is TRBJ1-1 and V is TRBV18; tentative D call: TRBD1 (5 bases). V lost 4 bases and J lost 1, with 10 bases in between. CDR3 length: 14 residues. Germline V gives CDR1 KGHSH, CDR2 LQKENI. This CDR3 reads CASSRTGRNTEAFF. The CDR3 region has the DNA TGTGCCAGCTCACGAACGGGACGGAACACTGAAGCTTTCTTT.